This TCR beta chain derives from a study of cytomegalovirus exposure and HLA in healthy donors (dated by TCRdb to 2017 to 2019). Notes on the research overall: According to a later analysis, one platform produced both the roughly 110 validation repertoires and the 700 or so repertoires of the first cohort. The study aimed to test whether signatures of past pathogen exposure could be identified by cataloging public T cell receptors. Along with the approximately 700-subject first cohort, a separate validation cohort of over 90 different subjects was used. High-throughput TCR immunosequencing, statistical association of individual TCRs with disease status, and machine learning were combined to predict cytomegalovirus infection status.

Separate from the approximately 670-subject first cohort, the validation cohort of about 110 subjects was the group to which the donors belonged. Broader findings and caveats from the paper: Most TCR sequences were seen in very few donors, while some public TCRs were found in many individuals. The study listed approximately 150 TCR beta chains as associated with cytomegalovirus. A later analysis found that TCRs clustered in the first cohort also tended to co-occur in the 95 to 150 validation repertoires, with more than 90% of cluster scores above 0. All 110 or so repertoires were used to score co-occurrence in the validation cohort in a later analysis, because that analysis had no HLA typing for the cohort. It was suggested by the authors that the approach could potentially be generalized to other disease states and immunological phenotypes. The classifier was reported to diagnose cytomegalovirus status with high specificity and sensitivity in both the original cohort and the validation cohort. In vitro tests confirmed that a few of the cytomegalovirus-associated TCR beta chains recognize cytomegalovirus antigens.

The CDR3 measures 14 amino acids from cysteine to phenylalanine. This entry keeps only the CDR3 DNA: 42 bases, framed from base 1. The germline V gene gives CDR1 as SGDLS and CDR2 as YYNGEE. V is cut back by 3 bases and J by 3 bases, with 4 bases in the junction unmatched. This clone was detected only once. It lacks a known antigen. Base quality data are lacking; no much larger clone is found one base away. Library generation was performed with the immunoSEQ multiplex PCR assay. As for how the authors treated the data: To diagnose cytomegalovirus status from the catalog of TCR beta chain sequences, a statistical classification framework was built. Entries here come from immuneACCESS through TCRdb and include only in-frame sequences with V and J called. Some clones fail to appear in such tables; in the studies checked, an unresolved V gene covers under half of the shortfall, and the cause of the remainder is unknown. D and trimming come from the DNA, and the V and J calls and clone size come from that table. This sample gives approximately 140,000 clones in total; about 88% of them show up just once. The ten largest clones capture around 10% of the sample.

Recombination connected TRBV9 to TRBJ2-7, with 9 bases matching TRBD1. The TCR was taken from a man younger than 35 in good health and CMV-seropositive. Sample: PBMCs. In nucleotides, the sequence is TGTGCCAGCAGCGCGACAGGGGGTATCTACGAGCAGTACTTC. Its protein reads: CASSATGGIYEQYF.